This TCR beta chain was identified during a study of cytomegalovirus exposure and HLA in healthy donors. The validation cohort, a group of more than 95 subjects, included the donors and was separate from the roughly 620-subject first cohort. The method was immunoSEQ multiplex PCR; TCRdb's version includes in-frame clones alone and lacks a portion of them. The sample consists of about 58,000 clones, roughly nine tenths of them appearing once. This CDR3 has 14 amino acids. V lost 2 bases, J lost 0 bases, and 8 bases lay in between. The germline V gene encodes CDR1 MNHEY and CDR2 SVGAGI. The sequenced sample was PBMCs. V is TRBV6-5 and J is TRBJ2-7, with D tentatively TRBD1 (6 bases). This receptor was obtained from a man between 18 and 29 years old in good health and CMV-seronegative. For the CDR3, the DNA is TGTGCCAGCAGTTACCGGGACAACTCCTACGAGCAGTACTTC. It specifies CASSYRDNSYEQYF.